These 21 T cell receptor beta chains share one sample of origin, sequenced in a study of vaccination effects on CD4 cells after COVID-19 (dated by TCRdb to the early 2020s). No antigens are known for them. In the ViraFEST assay, PBMC were stimulated with viral peptide pools, and antigen-specific CD4+ T cell clonotypes were then identified by expansion using TCR sequencing. After roughly 11 days of culture, CD4+ T cells were isolated with the EasySep CD4+ T cell isolation kit. PCR-confirmed SARS-CoV-2 infection had occurred in convalescent patients between March and December 2020, before the Alpha, Beta and Delta variants emerged in the United States. The receptor library was made with the immunoSEQ multiplex PCR assay. In its TCRdb copy, this immuneACCESS table keeps in-frame sequences only and misses some clones. Where compared with another copy, unresolved V genes explain less than half of these, and the others have no known cause. Across this sample there are 30,000 to 35,000 clones, with approximately 72% seen only once. The top ten clones comprise about 30% of the sample.

This material consisted of CD4+ T cells from PBMCs cultured with a peptide pool, taken before COVID-19 vaccination. The receptor source for this set is a human donor who had a prior SARS-CoV-2 infection.

The chain uses TRBV5-6 and TRBJ1-5; D unclear. CDR1 and CDR2 from the germline V gene are SGHDT and YYEEEE. V was pared by 0 bases and J by 6 bases, with 10 bases between. This CDR3 is 14 amino acids long. CDR3 DNA: TGTGCCAGCAGCTTGGGACCCGGTGGTCAGCCCCAGCATTTT. Its protein product is CASSLGPGGQPQHF.

The chain carries TRBV5-4 and TRBJ1-5; D is possibly TRBD1 (5 bases). The CDR3 consists of 14 residues. Germline CDR1 and CDR2: SGHNT and YYREEE (reference sequence). Trimming pared 2 bases from V and 3 bases from J, leaving 9 bases between. CDR3: CASSFPGPNQPQHF. In DNA form, the CDR3 reads TGTGCCAGCAGCTTCCCAGGGCCCAATCAGCCCCAGCATTTT. The whole variable domain, filled in from reference TRBV5-4 and TRBJ1-5, reads ETGVTQSPTHLIKTRGQQVTLRCSSQSGHNTVSWYQQALGQGPQFIFQYYREEENGRGNFPPRFSGLQFPNYSSELNVNALELDDSALYLCASSFPGPNQPQHFGDGTRLSIL.

This clone was observed a few times. The chain recombines TRBV4-3 with TRBJ1-2; the D is unclear. V was trimmed by 1 base and J by 5 bases, leaving 8 bases between them. The CDR3 spans 13 residues. Germline V gene data show CDR1 as LGHNA and CDR2 as YSLEER. The CDR3 protein is CASSQVRSYGYTF. The DNA for the CDR3 is TGCGCCAGCAGCCAAGTACGGTCATATGGCTACACCTTC.

The chain employs TRBV6-5 and TRBJ1-4, with a weak D call TRBD1 (6 bases). The V gene lost 3 bases and the J gene lost 6 bases, with 17 bases spanning the gap. From germline, CDR1 is MNHEY and CDR2 SVGAGI. CDR3 length: 16 amino acids. The CDR3 DNA sequence: TGTGCCAGCAGTTATGCAGGGGCTACGACTGATGAAAAACTGTTTTTT. Translating gives CASSYAGATTDEKLFF.

CDR3 nucleotide sequence: TGTGCCAGCAGCCAAGTAGGAGTTTTACCGAACACTGAAGCTTTCTTT. Its protein is CASSQVGVLPNTEAFF. The genes are TRBV4-2 and TRBJ1-1; D is ambiguous. Trimming stripped 1 base from V and 1 base from J, with 13 bases between. Germline CDR1 and CDR2: LGHNA and YNFKEQ. The CDR3 length is 16 residues.

This chain joins TRBV6-1 and TRBJ2-5; maybe TRBD1 (6 bases). The V end lost 1 base, the J end lost 6 bases, and 12 bases lay between the germline ends. Germline V CDR1 and CDR2: MNHNS, SASEGT. This CDR3 contains 14 residues. DNA for the CDR3: TGTGCCAGCAGTGAAGACAGGGTCTTGCAGACCCAGTACTTC. This encodes CASSEDRVLQTQYF.

The chain combines TRBV7-2 with TRBJ2-7; D is possibly TRBD2 (5 bases). V dropped 0 bases and J dropped 5 bases, with 11 bases sitting between them. Germline values: CDR1 SGHTA, CDR2 FQGNSA. The CDR3 consists of 14 residues. CDR3 DNA sequence: TGTGCCAGCAGCTTAGCGGGAGCTGGAAACGAGCAGTACTTC. This gives the protein CASSLAGAGNEQYF.

The V call is TRBV19, the J call TRBJ1-1; 7 nucleotides align to TRBD1. V shed 1 base and J 4 bases; nucleotides not matched to a gene: 12. The CDR3 sequence is 17 residues long. Germline values: CDR1 LNHDA, CDR2 SQIVND (reference sequence). The CDR3 DNA reads as TGTGCCAGTAGTATAGGAGGGGGCATTTTTCGGGGCACTGAAGCTTTCTTT. The encoded protein is CASSIGGGIFRGTEAFF. The full variable domain, with the rest looked up from reference TRBV19 and TRBJ1-1, is DGGITQSPKYLFRKEGQNVTLSCEQNLNHDAMYWYRQDPGQGLRLIYYSQIVNDFQKGDIAEGYSVSREKKESFPLTVTSAQKNPTAFYLCASSIGGGIFRGTEAFFGQGTRLTVV.

This clone has just one count. The genes are TRBV11-1 and TRBJ2-2; no clear D. The germline V and J ends were trimmed by 0 bases and 6 bases, with 2 bases remaining between them. CDR3 length: 12 amino acids. The germline V gene has CDR1 SGHAT and CDR2 FQDESV (reference sequence). The CDR3: CASSLAAGELFF. CDR3 nucleotide sequence: TGTGCCAGCAGCTTAGCAGCCGGGGAGCTGTTTTTT.

This chain joins TRBV30 and TRBJ2-6, with D possibly TRBD2 on 6 matching bases. V gave up 5 bases and J gave up 0 bases, with 8 bases separating them. The CDR3 spans 14 residues. CDR1 is GTSNPN and CDR2 is SVGIG in the germline V gene (reference sequence). The CDR3 here is CAWGGTSGANVLTF. CDR3 nucleotide sequence: TGTGCCTGGGGGGGGACCTCTGGGGCCAACGTCCTGACTTTC. The whole variable domain, remainder taken from reference TRBV30 and TRBJ2-6, is SQTIHQWPATLVQPVGSPLSLECTVEGTSNPNLYWYRQAAGRGLQLLFYSVGIGQISSEVPQNLSASRPQDRQFILSSKKLLLSDSGFYLCAWGGTSGANVLTFGAGSRLTVL.

V usage is TRBV10-3 and J usage is TRBJ2-7, with a weak D call TRBD2 (5 bases). CDR3 length: 15 amino acids. Looked up from germline, CDR1 is ENHRY and CDR2 is SYGVKD. Deletions cut 5 bases from V and 4 bases from J, with 18 bases between. The DNA for the CDR3 is TGTGCCATCAGTCCCAACCTAAGAGGAGGATACGAGCAGTACTTC. Its translation: CAISPNLRGGYEQYF.

The chain combines TRBV4-1 with TRBJ2-7, with a weak D call TRBD1 (6 bases). The germline V gene has CDR1 MGHRA and CDR2 YSYEKL. The V gene lost 4 bases and the J gene lost 4 bases, with 14 bases spanning the gap. The length of the CDR3 is 14 residues. The CDR3 spells CASSLRQVGYEQYF. CDR3 in DNA: TGCGCCAGCAGCCTTAGACAGGTTGGATACGAGCAGTACTTC.

This clone occurred a few times. The rearrangement uses TRBV11-3 and TRBJ2-3; TRBD2 matches 7 bases. The CDR3 runs to 15 residues. Germline-derived CDR1 and CDR2 are SGHNT and YENEEA. After removal of 4 bases from V and 4 bases from J, the junction contained 8 bases not matched to a gene. In DNA form, the CDR3 reads TGTGCCAGCAGCTCCCGCGGGAGTACGGCAGATACGCAGTATTTT. Protein: CASSSRGSTADTQYF.

The V gene is TRBV7-8, the J gene TRBJ2-1; TRBD1 matches at 8 bases. The J segment lost 2 bases and the V segment lost 5 bases, leaving 20 bases of the junction unmatched. This CDR3 contains 20 residues. CDR1 SGHVS and CDR2 FQNEAQ come from the germline V gene. CDR3 amino acids: CASSGSRIRGRLSAYNEQFF. In DNA, the CDR3 is TGTGCCAGCAGCGGATCCCGTATCAGGGGGCGGCTGTCCGCCTACAATGAGCAGTTCTTC.

The V and J genes are TRBV19 and TRBJ2-4; a possible D gene is TRBD1 (5 bases). V gave up 4 bases and J gave up 2 bases, with 9 bases separating them. This CDR3 has 14 residues. Germline CDR1 reads LNHDA; CDR2 reads SQIVND (reference sequence). CDR3 residues: CASSTTATKNIQYF. The CDR3 region has the DNA TGTGCCAGTAGTACGACAGCTACCAAAAACATTCAGTACTTC.

The rearrangement joins TRBV24-1 to TRBJ2-7, with 9 positions matching TRBD1. CDR1 is KGHDR and CDR2 is SFDVKD in the germline V gene. The V and J ends lost 5 bases and 5 bases, in that order; junction bases with no gene match: 9. The CDR3 extends over 15 amino acids. This CDR3 is CATSGDRDRDDEQYF. CDR3 in DNA: TGTGCCACCAGTGGCGACCGGGACAGGGACGACGAGCAGTACTTC.

The rearrangement uses TRBV6-5 and TRBJ2-1; D gene uncertain. The ends were cut back, 5 bases at V and 7 bases at J, with 9 bases in the middle. Per germline, CDR1 MNHEY and CDR2 SVGAGI. The CDR3 loop spans 12 amino acids. The CDR3 protein is CASSLRGNEQFF. The CDR3 DNA sequence: TGTGCCAGCAGTCTCCGAGGTAATGAGCAGTTCTTC.

The V gene is TRBV5-1, the J gene TRBJ1-6; D perhaps matches TRBD1 (5 bases). Per the germline V gene, CDR1 is SGHRS and CDR2 is YFSETQ. The length of the CDR3 is 15 residues. V lost 1 base, J lost 7 bases, and 12 bases lay in between. This CDR3 reads CASSLSGLLNSPLHF. CDR3 bases: TGCGCCAGCAGCTTGTCGGGACTTTTAAATTCACCCCTCCACTTT.

The chain employs TRBV7-3 and TRBJ2-3, with TRBD1 as a possible D gene (6 bases). The CDR3 is 15 residues long. Germline CDR1 is SGHTA and CDR2 is FQGTGA. Deletions cut 4 bases from V and 0 bases from J, with 11 bases between. The CDR3 loop is CASSSRGFSTDTQYF. The CDR3 DNA reads TGTGCCAGCAGCTCCAGGGGTTTTAGCACAGATACGCAGTATTTT.

V usage is TRBV5-1 and J usage is TRBJ2-7; D is possibly TRBD1 (7 bases). Germline V lookup: CDR1 SGHRS, CDR2 YFSETQ. This CDR3 region has 16 residues. V was trimmed by 4 bases and J by 7 bases, leaving 24 bases between them. The CDR3 reads CASSPGATDRVGEQYF. The CDR3 DNA reads as TGCGCCAGCAGCCCGGGGGCCACCGACAGGGTGGGTGAGCAGTACTTC. Full variable domain (rest looked up from reference TRBV5-1 and TRBJ2-7): KAGVTQTPRYLIKTRGQQVTLSCSPISGHRSVSWYQQTPGQGLQFLFEYFSETQRNKGNFPGRFSGRQFSNSRSEMNVSTLELGDSALYLCASSPGATDRVGEQYFGPGTRLTVT.

The J gene is TRBJ1-2, the V gene TRBV9; TRBD1 matches at 8 bases. V shed 4 bases, J shed 2 bases, and the junction held 7 bases outside the gene matches. CDR3 length: 15 residues. Germline assignment: CDR1 SGDLS and CDR2 YYNGEE. CDR3 nucleotides: TGTGCCAGCAGCCCTCAGGACAGGGTGAACTATGGCTACACCTTC. Amino acid sequence: CASSPQDRVNYGYTF. The whole variable domain, filled in from reference TRBV9 and TRBJ1-2, reads DSGVTQTPKHLITATGQRVTLRCSPRSGDLSVYWYQQSLDQGLQFLIQYYNGEERAKGNILERFSAQQFPDLHSELNLSSLELGDSALYFCASSPQDRVNYGYTFGSGTRLTVV.